Presented here are 29 T cell receptor beta chains from one specimen sequenced in a study of technical replicates of blood from a few donors (dated by TCRdb to about 2017). The library was generated by the immunoSEQ multiplex PCR assay. In TCRdb, the immuneACCESS table is reduced to in-frame sequences with V and J assigned. These tables do not hold every clone; where another copy was compared, an unresolved V gene accounts for under half, and the others remain unexplained. The sample table lists about 56,000 clones, around 92% of them with a count of one. Together, the top ten hold 3.5% to 5.5% of the sample. Sequenced material: PBMCs. These receptor sequences come from a human donor in good health. Some clones in this sample may be carry-over from other donors' samples.

V usage is TRBV4-2 and J usage is TRBJ2-1; 7 bases map to TRBD2. CDR3 length: 15 amino acids. The ends lost 4 bases at V and 4 bases at J; junction bases unmatched: 7. Germline CDR1 is LGHNA and CDR2 is YNFKEQ. CDR3 in DNA: TGTGCCAGCAGCCGGACTCTAGCGGAATACAATGAGCAGTTCTTC. Translated: CASSRTLAEYNEQFF.

The rearrangement links TRBV30 to TRBJ2-4; 10 bases line up with TRBD2. The ends lost 3 bases at V and 3 bases at J; junction bases unmatched: 14. CDR1 and CDR2 from the germline V gene are GTSNPN and SVGIG (reference sequence). This CDR3 comprises 18 residues. This CDR3 reads CAWRGHLAGALGKNIQYF. The DNA of the CDR3 is TGTGCCTGGAGGGGGCACCTAGCGGGAGCTTTGGGCAAAAACATTCAGTACTTC.

The CDR3 here is CASSLEPGQGNYGYTF. The CDR3 DNA is TGTGCCAGCAGCTTAGAGCCGGGACAGGGTAACTATGGCTACACCTTC. The V gene is TRBV11-2, the J gene TRBJ1-2; TRBD1 matches at 9 bases. The CDR3 is made up of 16 amino acids. CDR1 is SGHAT, CDR2 FQNNGV, per germline. V lost 0 bases, J lost 1 base, and 3 bases stayed unmatched.

V and J are TRBV7-2 and TRBJ1-5, with D perhaps matching TRBD1 (6 bases). The CDR3 length is 14 residues. The germline V gene encodes CDR1 SGHTA and CDR2 FQGNSA. Trimming pared 4 bases from V and 4 bases from J, leaving 11 bases between. CDR3 coding DNA: TGTGCCAGCAGCTCATGGACAGCTAATCAGCCCCAGCATTTT. Translated, it gives CASSSWTANQPQHF. Variable domain in full (rest from reference TRBV7-2 and TRBJ1-5): GAGVSQSPSNKVTEKGKDVELRCDPISGHTALYWYRQSLGQGLEFLIYFQGNSAPDKSGLPSDRFSAERTGGSVSTLTIQRTQQEDSAVYLCASSSWTANQPQHFGDGTRLSIL.

The V and J genes are TRBV7-8 and TRBJ2-7, with 12 bases that match TRBD2. The ends lost 2 bases at V and 2 bases at J; junction bases unmatched: 10. Per germline, CDR1 SGHVS and CDR2 FQNEAQ. The CDR3 spans 18 residues. The chain's CDR3 is CASSLTHGLAGNPYEQYF. CDR3 nucleotides: TGTGCCAGCAGCTTAACCCACGGACTAGCGGGGAACCCCTACGAGCAGTACTTC.

This clone appeared once. This chain's CDR3 is CASRRGQFF. The CDR3 bases are TGTGCCAGCAGGCGAGGGCAGTTCTTC. V usage is TRBV9 and J usage is TRBJ2-1; D remains unclear. CDR3 length equals 9 residues. Germline V gene lookup returns CDR1 SGDLS and CDR2 YYNGEE. The V end lost 5 bases, the J end lost 12 bases, and 6 bases lay between the germline ends.

This chain links TRBV18 with TRBJ2-1; TRBD2 agrees at 9 bases. Germline V gene lookup returns CDR1 KGHSH and CDR2 LQKENI. The CDR3 has 15 residues. J was trimmed by 6 bases and V by 5 bases; bases with no gene match: 8. The CDR3 nucleotides read TGTGCCAGCTCAAGGCCTAGCGGGACTATCAATGAGCAGTTCTTC. As protein: CASSRPSGTINEQFF.

The chain has TRBV19 and TRBJ1-3; D call uncertain. Germline CDR1 is LNHDA and CDR2 is SQIVND (reference sequence). The V and J ends lost 4 bases and 5 bases respectively, with 9 bases between them. CDR3 size: 13 residues. The CDR3 DNA sequence: TGTGCCAGTAGTACCACGGGGAGAAACACCATATATTTT. This gives the protein CASSTTGRNTIYF.

This clone was seen a single time. The chain links TRBV7-6 to TRBJ2-7; 7 bases line up with TRBD2. Germline CDR1 reads SGHVS; CDR2 reads FNYEAQ. Germline trimming cut 0 bases from V and 5 bases from J; bases unmatched to any gene: 4. This CDR3 contains 14 residues. CDR3 coding DNA: TGTGCCAGCAGCTTAGCTTCGGGGGGTCACGAGCAGTACTTC. Encoded protein: CASSLASGGHEQYF.

This chain uses TRBV11-2 with TRBJ1-1, with unresolved D. The V gene lost 1 base and the J gene lost 1 base, with 16 bases spanning the gap. Germline V CDR1 and CDR2: SGHAT, FQNNGV. This CDR3 is 17 amino acids long. The CDR3 spells CASSLVGRRTSNTEAFF. CDR3 nucleotides: TGTGCCAGCAGCTTAGTCGGCAGGCGAACCTCGAACACTGAAGCTTTCTTT.

This chain uses TRBV13 with TRBJ2-7, with 8 bases fitting TRBD1. V lost 5 bases, J lost 2 bases, and 5 bases stayed unmatched. The CDR3 is 14 amino acids. Germline V gives CDR1 PRHDT, CDR2 FYEKMQ (reference sequence). CDR3 nucleotide sequence: TGTGCCAGCAGCCTCGGACAGGGTACCTACGAGCAGTACTTC. It is translated as CASSLGQGTYEQYF. Variable domain in full (rest from reference TRBV13 and TRBJ2-7): AAGVIQSPRHLIKEKRETATLKCYPIPRHDTVYWYQQGPGQDPQFLISFYEKMQSDKGSIPDRFSAQQFSDYHSELNMSSLELGDSALYFCASSLGQGTYEQYFGPGTRLTVT.

This chain links TRBV4-1 with TRBJ2-7; 9 bases are a match to TRBD2. In germline, CDR1 is MGHRA, CDR2 YSYEKL. Losses at the gene ends were 1 base for V and 3 bases for J; bases not matched to a gene: 7. CDR3 length: 16 residues. The CDR3 sequence is CASSQVGGRAFYEQYF. The CDR3 nucleotides are TGCGCCAGCAGCCAAGTCGGCGGGAGGGCCTTCTACGAGCAGTACTTC.

The J gene is TRBJ2-3, the V gene TRBV6-5, with TRBD2 matching 10 bases. Per the germline V gene, CDR1 is MNHEY and CDR2 is SVGAGI. CDR3 length equals 15 residues. V was clipped by 7 bases and J by 0 bases; unmatched bases: 4. The CDR3 is CASTLAGASTDTQYF. As DNA, the CDR3 is TGTGCCAGCACCCTAGCGGGGGCTAGCACAGATACGCAGTATTTT.

The chain is built from TRBV5-4 and TRBJ2-6; D is possibly TRBD2 (7 bases). There are 15 residues in the CDR3. Germline-derived CDR1 and CDR2 are SGHNT and YYREEE (reference sequence). V lost 4 bases and J 4 bases, leaving 12 bases between the germline ends. CDR3 bases: TGTGCCAGCAGCCACGGGGGGCTCGGGGCCAACGTCCTGACTTTC. Translated, it gives CASSHGGLGANVLTF.

The V call is TRBV5-6, the J call TRBJ1-1, with a weak D call TRBD1 (5 bases). The CDR3 extends over 13 amino acids. Germline-derived CDR1 and CDR2 are SGHDT and YYEEEE. V lost 4 bases and J lost 10, with 17 bases in between. CDR3: CASSRAPGLGAFF. In DNA form, the CDR3 reads TGTGCCAGCAGCCGCGCACCGGGACTGGGAGCTTTCTTT.

This clone showed up just a few times. This rearrangement joins TRBV4-2 to TRBJ2-2; possibly TRBD2 for D (5 bases). The CDR3 sequence is 16 residues long. The germline CDR1 and CDR2 sequences are LGHNA and YNFKEQ. Trimming pared 4 bases from V and 2 bases from J, leaving 14 bases between. Here the CDR3 reads CASSPTARENTGELFF. CDR3 nucleotide sequence: TGTGCCAGCAGCCCTACCGCCCGGGAAAACACCGGGGAGCTGTTTTTT.

This chain connects TRBV9 to TRBJ1-6; tentative D call: TRBD1 (6 bases). Germline CDR1 SGDLS, CDR2 YYNGEE. The CDR3 has 17 residues. The V gene lost 4 bases and the J gene lost 0 bases, with 14 bases spanning the gap. In DNA form, the CDR3 reads TGTGCCAGCAGCTCGATGACAGGAAACTCCTATAATTCACCCCTCCACTTT. It is translated as CASSSMTGNSYNSPLHF.

V usage is TRBV18 and J usage is TRBJ2-5; a weak D match, TRBD2 (5 bases). CDR3 length: 12 residues. Trimming left V 2 bases short and J 5 bases short, with 6 bases between. Germline V gene sequence: CDR1 KGHSH, CDR2 LQKENI. CDR3 sequence: CASSPGEETQYF. Here the CDR3 DNA reads TGTGCCAGCTCACCAGGGGAGGAGACCCAGTACTTC.

J is TRBJ1-5 and V is TRBV5-1; 8 bases match TRBD1. The V gene end was trimmed by 1 base and the J gene end by 4 bases; junction bases not matched to a gene: 1. This CDR3 has 14 amino acids. CDR1 is SGHRS, CDR2 YFSETQ, per germline. The CDR3 DNA follows: TGCGCCAGCAGCTTGACAGGGGGTAATCAGCCCCAGCATTTT. Translation: CASSLTGGNQPQHF.

The V and J genes are TRBV6-5 and TRBJ1-3; the D is unclear. V lost 8 bases and J lost 0, with 14 bases in between. CDR3 length: 15 residues. In germline, CDR1 is MNHEY, CDR2 SVGAGI. Here the CDR3 reads CASSFGESSGNTIYF. CDR3 nucleotide sequence: TGTGCCAGCTCCTTTGGGGAGAGCTCTGGAAACACCATATATTTT.

This rearrangement joins TRBV30 to TRBJ1-2; perhaps TRBD1 as D (5 bases). This CDR3 is 15 amino acids long. Trimming cost V 4 bases and J 4 bases, with 19 bases left between them. Germline values: CDR1 GTSNPN, CDR2 SVGIG (reference sequence). CDR3: CAWTNWAGVRYGYTF. The CDR3, as DNA: TGTGCCTGGACAAACTGGGCGGGGGTTCGCTATGGCTACACCTTC.

This clone was picked up one time. J is TRBJ1-6 and V is TRBV7-2; TRBD1 agrees at 7 bases. V trimming: 0 bases; J trimming: 12 bases; junction bases outside the gene matches: 5. CDR1 is SGHTA and CDR2 is FQGNSA in the germline V gene. This CDR3 comprises 14 residues. The CDR3 protein is CASSLAGGGKPLHF. In DNA, the CDR3 is TGTGCCAGCAGCTTAGCAGGGGGCGGGAAACCCCTCCACTTT.

The rearrangement joins TRBV6-5 to TRBJ1-1, with 8 bases lining up with TRBD1. V shed 2 bases, J shed 8 bases, and the junction held 10 bases outside the gene matches. Per germline, CDR1 MNHEY and CDR2 SVGAGI. CDR3 length equals 15 residues. The CDR3 DNA follows: TGTGCCAGCAGTTACCACGTCCCGGGACAGGAAGAAGCTTTCTTT. It is translated as CASSYHVPGQEEAFF.

The V gene is TRBV29-1, the J gene TRBJ1-1, with 8 bases matching TRBD1. From germline, CDR1 is SQVTM and CDR2 ANQGSEA. J gave up 4 bases and V 6 bases, and 13 bases lay outside the gene matches. The CDR3 covers 15 residues. CDR3: CSVRDPDREGTEAFF. The CDR3, as DNA: TGCAGCGTCCGAGACCCGGACAGGGAGGGCACTGAAGCTTTCTTT.

This clone was found once. J is TRBJ2-7 and V is TRBV6-1; D gene uncertain. The ends were cut back, 8 bases at V and 7 bases at J, with 15 bases in the middle. The germline V gene encodes CDR1 MNHNS and CDR2 SASEGT. This CDR3 has 12 residues. The CDR3 bases are TGTGCCAGCGAGTACCGGGTCTGGGAGCAGTACTTC. It is translated as CASEYRVWEQYF.

This sequence joins TRBV9 and TRBJ1-6; perhaps TRBD1 as D (5 bases). Trimming took 0 bases from V and 10 from J, leaving 14 bases between them. CDR3 length: 15 residues. CDR1 and CDR2 from the germline V gene are SGDLS and YYNGEE. The CDR3 spells CASSVAGGPQSPLHF. The CDR3 bases are TGTGCCAGCAGCGTAGCCGGGGGACCTCAGTCACCCCTCCACTTT. The variable domain in full, completed from reference TRBV9 and TRBJ1-6, reads DSGVTQTPKHLITATGQRVTLRCSPRSGDLSVYWYQQSLDQGLQFLIQYYNGEERAKGNILERFSAQQFPDLHSELNLSSLELGDSALYFCASSVAGGPQSPLHFGNGTRLTVT.

This rearrangement joins TRBV9 to TRBJ2-7; TRBD2 aligns across 12 bases. Per the germline V gene, CDR1 is SGDLS and CDR2 is YYNGEE. The ends lost 4 bases at V and 2 bases at J; junction bases unmatched: 4. The CDR3 consists of 15 residues. The CDR3 region is CASSPGTSGPYEQYF. DNA of the CDR3: TGTGCCAGCAGCCCCGGGACTAGCGGGCCCTACGAGCAGTACTTC. Filled out from reference TRBV9 and TRBJ2-7, the complete variable domain reads DSGVTQTPKHLITATGQRVTLRCSPRSGDLSVYWYQQSLDQGLQFLIQYYNGEERAKGNILERFSAQQFPDLHSELNLSSLELGDSALYFCASSPGTSGPYEQYFGPGTRLTVT.

The V and J genes are TRBV7-2 and TRBJ2-2; 7 bases align to TRBD2. The CDR3 has 15 residues. The germline V gene encodes CDR1 SGHTA and CDR2 FQGNSA. V dropped 4 bases and J dropped 6; count of bases not matched to a gene: 8. This CDR3 reads CASSSQRGKAGELFF. The CDR3 DNA follows: TGTGCCAGCAGCTCCCAGCGGGGCAAAGCCGGGGAGCTGTTTTTT.

V gene TRBV7-8 combines with J gene TRBJ1-6; D call uncertain. The V gene lost 1 base and the J gene lost 15 bases, with 10 bases spanning the gap. The CDR3 runs to 12 residues. Germline V lookup: CDR1 SGHVS, CDR2 FQNEAQ. CDR3 amino acids: CASSLVAVRLHF. As DNA, the CDR3 is TGTGCCAGCAGCTTAGTGGCAGTCCGCCTCCACTTT.